This T cell receptor (beta chain) was recorded in a study of CD8 T cells in ankylosing spondylitis. Findings and limits, study-wide: One TCR beta motif, made up of seven to nine highly homologous variants, appeared characteristic of ankylosing spondylitis blood.

This clonotype was picked up a small number of times. Its target is unknown. TCRdb re-derived calls from the 5' RACE reads in MiXCR, one entry per CDR3 protein. The table records 75,000 to 95,000 distinct CDR3 sequences, 9% of them present only once. CDR3 length: 17 amino acids. V was trimmed by 1 base and J by 0 bases, leaving 15 bases between them. CDR1 and CDR2 from the germline V gene are SGHVS and FQNEAQ. The sequence derives from a male donor with ankylosing spondylitis. The V call is TRBV7-8, the J call TRBJ1-1; D is perhaps TRBD1 (5 bases). Sequencing used blood, either unsorted or a sorted T cell fraction (not recorded which). CDR3: CASSLGRGERMNTEAFF. The CDR3 DNA reads as TGTGCCAGCAGCTTAGGAAGGGGCGAGAGAATGAACACTGAAGCTTTCTTT.